This passage covers 20 T cell receptor beta chains from one sample sequenced in a study of blood T cell repertoires in COVID-19. Clones were read by immunoSEQ multiplex PCR, and TCRdb kept only the in-frame ones, dropping some. The sample yields around 60,000 clones, roughly 86% seen once. Sequencing input: peripheral blood. The receptor source for this set is a man aged 45-65 years with active COVID-19.

V gene TRBV5-1 combines with J gene TRBJ2-5, with 14 bases matching TRBD2. This CDR3 region has 17 residues. Germline V gene data show CDR1 as SGHRS and CDR2 as YFSETQ. Losses at the gene ends were 4 bases for V and 2 bases for J; bases not matched to a gene: 7. The CDR3: CASSTGTSGGPQETQYF. The CDR3 DNA follows: TGCGCCAGCAGCACAGGGACTAGCGGGGGACCACAAGAGACCCAGTACTTC.

This clone was counted only a few times. The chain has TRBV7-2 and TRBJ1-1, with 7 bases that match TRBD1. CDR1 SGHTA and CDR2 FQGNSA come from the germline V gene. CDR3 length equals 14 residues. J was trimmed by 5 bases and V by 0 bases; bases with no gene match: 3. CDR3 DNA sequence: TGTGCCAGCAGCTTAGCGGCAGGGGGGACTGAAGCTTTCTTT. It codes for CASSLAAGGTEAFF.

The chain combines TRBV29-1 with TRBJ1-1; no reliable D call. This CDR3 has 14 amino acids. Germline loops: CDR1 SQVTM, CDR2 ANQGSEA. V lost 5 bases and J lost 3, with 16 bases in between. The CDR3: CSVHPGVGDTEAFF. In DNA form, the CDR3 reads TGCAGCGTTCATCCCGGGGTTGGGGACACTGAAGCTTTCTTT.

The chain has TRBV7-2 and TRBJ2-5, with 7 bases lining up with TRBD1. This CDR3 comprises 15 residues. Germline values: CDR1 SGHTA, CDR2 FQGNSA. V gave up 4 bases and J gave up 1 base; unmatched junction bases: 6. The CDR3 region is CASSWDSTLQETQYF. As DNA, the CDR3 is TGTGCCAGCAGCTGGGACAGTACACTCCAAGAGACCCAGTACTTC.

This clone came up a few times. The chain recombines TRBV4-1 with TRBJ2-7, with D unresolved. This CDR3 has 15 amino acids. Between the trimmed V and J ends, which lost 5 bases and 0 bases, there was a span of 14 bases. Looked up from germline, CDR1 is MGHRA and CDR2 is YSYEKL. CDR3 sequence (DNA): TGCGCCAGCAGCAGAGGATCATCCAGCTCCTACGAGCAGTACTTC. Its translation is CASSRGSSSSYEQYF.

The chain uses TRBV7-2 and TRBJ1-4; D possibly corresponds to TRBD1 (6 bases). CDR1 is SGHTA and CDR2 is FQGNSA in the germline V gene. V gave up 2 bases and J gave up 10 bases, with 11 bases separating them. There are 13 residues in the CDR3. In DNA, the CDR3 is TGTGCCAGCAGCTTATTGGGGGCGGGAAAACTGTTTTTT. It yields the protein CASSLLGAGKLFF.

This chain joins TRBV9 and TRBJ2-7; D is possibly TRBD1 (6 bases). The CDR3 totals 15 residues. V was pared by 0 bases and J by 2 bases, with 12 bases between. The germline CDR1 and CDR2 sequences are SGDLS and YYNGEE. In nucleotides, the CDR3 is TGTGCCAGCAGCGTAGACGAGACAGGTACCTACGAGCAGTACTTC. It encodes CASSVDETGTYEQYF.

The CDR3 loop is CASSVAWGRGNTIYF. The CDR3 DNA is TGTGCCAGCAGCGTAGCTTGGGGGCGAGGAAACACCATATATTTT. V gene TRBV9 combines with J gene TRBJ1-3, with TRBD1 as a possible D gene (6 bases). V gave up 0 bases and J gave up 4 bases, with 11 bases separating them. The CDR3 totals 15 residues. Germline values: CDR1 SGDLS, CDR2 YYNGEE.

The rearrangement links TRBV7-2 to TRBJ2-7; D is possibly TRBD1 (6 bases). The CDR3 sequence is 14 residues long. The V gene's germline CDR1 is SGHTA and CDR2 FQGNSA. V was pared by 4 bases and J by 2 bases, with 12 bases between. CDR3 sequence reads: CASSSSGTTYEQYF. The CDR3 DNA reads as TGTGCCAGCAGCTCTTCCGGGACAACCTACGAGCAGTACTTC.

This clone was counted between two and nine times. This sequence joins TRBV6-4 and TRBJ2-3; D is possibly TRBD1 (5 bases). Germline CDR1 is MRHNA and CDR2 is SNTAGT. Trimming removed 5 bases at V and 4 bases at J, with 10 bases between. This CDR3 region has 13 residues. The DNA of the CDR3 is TGTGCCAGCAGTCAGCAGGGTTCAGATACGCAGTATTTT. This gives the protein CASSQQGSDTQYF.

The V and J genes are TRBV27 and TRBJ1-2, with unresolved D. The CDR3 is made up of 15 amino acids. From germline, CDR1 is MNHEY and CDR2 SMNVEV (reference sequence). The V gene lost 1 base and the J gene lost 0 bases, with 9 bases spanning the gap. CDR3 DNA: TGTGCCAGCAGTTTATGGGCCGGTGCTAACTATGGCTACACCTTC. Translating gives CASSLWAGANYGYTF.

This clone was seen only once. The V gene is TRBV7-6, the J gene TRBJ2-2; 7 bases line up with TRBD1. CDR3 length equals 14 residues. V lost 5 bases, J lost 4 bases, and 4 bases stayed unmatched. Germline CDR1 and CDR2: SGHVS and FNYEAQ. CDR3 coding DNA: TGTGCCAGCAGCCTGGGACAGACCACCGGGGAGCTGTTTTTT. As protein: CASSLGQTTGELFF.

The sample holds one count of this clone. The rearrangement joins TRBV19 to TRBJ2-5; a possible D gene is TRBD1 (6 bases). The CDR3 extends over 14 amino acids. Looked up from germline, CDR1 is LNHDA and CDR2 is SQIVND (reference sequence). V dropped 5 bases and J dropped 2 bases, with 12 bases sitting between them. In DNA, the CDR3 is TGTGCCAGTAGTCCTGACAGGCGACAAGAGACCCAGTACTTC. This codes for CASSPDRRQETQYF.

The rearrangement uses TRBV5-4 and TRBJ1-2; 10 nucleotides match TRBD1. CDR1 and CDR2 (germline): SGHNT, YYREEE (reference sequence). The trim removed 6 bases at V and 5 bases at J, leaving 13 bases unmatched. There are 16 residues in the CDR3. The CDR3 sequence is CASTPTQTGGRYGYTF. DNA of the CDR3: TGTGCCAGCACCCCAACCCAGACAGGGGGCAGGTATGGCTACACCTTC.

The V and J genes are TRBV6-1 and TRBJ1-6; D perhaps matches TRBD1 (6 bases). Germline V gene data show CDR1 as MNHNS and CDR2 as SASEGT. The V and J ends lost 2 bases and 0 bases respectively, with 20 bases between them. The CDR3 consists of 20 residues. This CDR3 reads CASSESSRGPLSSYNSPLHF. DNA for the CDR3: TGTGCCAGCAGTGAAAGCTCCAGGGGACCCCTTAGCTCCTATAATTCACCCCTCCACTTT.

V is TRBV2 and J is TRBJ1-6; 7 nucleotides match TRBD1. V shed 0 bases and J 6 bases; nucleotides not matched to a gene: 2. The length of the CDR3 is 15 residues. The germline V gene has CDR1 SNHLY and CDR2 FYNNEI. The CDR3 DNA reads as TGTGCCAGCAGTGAAGCCGGGACAGCTAATTCACCCCTCCACTTT. Translation: CASSEAGTANSPLHF.

The gene calls are TRBV11-1 and TRBJ2-7, with D tentatively TRBD2 (6 bases). This CDR3 is 15 amino acids long. Germline CDR1 reads SGHAT; CDR2 reads FQDESV (reference sequence). Trimming took 5 bases from V and 7 from J, leaving 21 bases between them. CDR3 sequence reads: CASSHPPGGRLEQYF. CDR3 DNA sequence: TGTGCCAGCAGCCACCCCCCCGGGGGACGCTTGGAGCAGTACTTC.

The chain couples TRBV6-5 to TRBJ2-7; 10 bases align to TRBD1. V lost 6 bases to trimming and J lost 0 bases; unmatched junction nucleotides: 5. Germline assignment: CDR1 MNHEY and CDR2 SVGAGI. CDR3 size: 15 residues. The CDR3 coding sequence is TGTGCCAGCAGCTTCGGGACAGGGGCCTCCTACGAGCAGTACTTC. Its translation is CASSFGTGASYEQYF.

This clone was seen more than once but under ten times. The V gene is TRBV3-1 (or the pseudogene TRBV3-2), the J gene TRBJ2-7, with TRBD1 matching over 10 bases. J lost 3 bases, V lost 1 base, and 3 bases had no gene match. The CDR3 has 15 residues. Looked up from germline, CDR1 is LGHDT and CDR2 is YNNKEL (reference sequence). CDR3 residues: CASSQGGQGNYEQYF. The DNA for the CDR3 is TGTGCCAGCAGCCAAGGGGGACAGGGGAACTACGAGCAGTACTTC.

The gene calls are TRBV2 and TRBJ1-2; D is ambiguous. The CDR3 sequence is 12 residues long. Germline loops: CDR1 SNHLY, CDR2 FYNNEI. V lost 5 bases and J 4 bases, leaving 8 bases between the germline ends. In nucleotides, the CDR3 is TGTGCCAGCAGTCAAGACATCTATGGCTACACCTTC. Amino acid sequence: CASSQDIYGYTF. Supplemented by reference TRBV2 and TRBJ1-2, the full variable domain reads EPEVTQTPSHQVTQMGQEVILRCVPISNHLYFYWYRQILGQKVEFLVSFYNNEISEKSEIFDDQFSVERPDGSNFTLKIRSTKLEDSAMYFCASSQDIYGYTFGSGTRLTVV.